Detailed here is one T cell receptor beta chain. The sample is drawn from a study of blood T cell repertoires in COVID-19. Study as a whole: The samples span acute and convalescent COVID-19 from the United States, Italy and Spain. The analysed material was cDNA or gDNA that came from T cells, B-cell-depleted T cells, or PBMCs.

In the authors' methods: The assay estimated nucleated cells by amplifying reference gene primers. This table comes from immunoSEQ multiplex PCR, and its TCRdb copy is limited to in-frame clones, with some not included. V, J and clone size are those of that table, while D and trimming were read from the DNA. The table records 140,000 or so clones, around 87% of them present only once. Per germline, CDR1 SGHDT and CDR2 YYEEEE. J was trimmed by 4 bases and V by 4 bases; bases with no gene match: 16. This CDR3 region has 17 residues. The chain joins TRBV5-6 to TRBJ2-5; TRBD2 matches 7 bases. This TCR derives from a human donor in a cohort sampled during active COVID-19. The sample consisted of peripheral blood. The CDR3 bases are TGTGCCAGCAGCGAGGGATTTCTAGCGGTCCTAGGAGAGACCCAGTACTTC. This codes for CASSEGFLAVLGETQYF.